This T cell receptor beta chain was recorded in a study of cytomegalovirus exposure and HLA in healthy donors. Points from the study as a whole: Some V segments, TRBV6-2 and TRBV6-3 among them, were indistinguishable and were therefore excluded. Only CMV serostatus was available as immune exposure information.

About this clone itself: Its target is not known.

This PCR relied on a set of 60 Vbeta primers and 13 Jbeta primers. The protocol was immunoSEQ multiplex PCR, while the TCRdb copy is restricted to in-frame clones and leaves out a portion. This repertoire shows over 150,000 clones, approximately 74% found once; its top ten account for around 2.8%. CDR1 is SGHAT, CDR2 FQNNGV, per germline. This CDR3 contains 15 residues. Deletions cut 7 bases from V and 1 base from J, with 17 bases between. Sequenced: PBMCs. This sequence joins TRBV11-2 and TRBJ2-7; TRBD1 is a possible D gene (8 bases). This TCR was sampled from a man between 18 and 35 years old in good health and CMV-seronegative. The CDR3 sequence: CASTLTGGGSYEQYV. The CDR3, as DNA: TGTGCCAGCACACTAACAGGGGGAGGGTCCTACGAGCAGTACGTC.